Listed below are T cell receptor delta chains from one sample, sequenced in a study of gamma-delta T cells after stem cell transplantation. TCRdb re-called the RT-PCR reads with CATT. The sample records about 2,900 delta-chain clones, roughly 3.4% being singletons. Sequenced sample: gamma-delta T cells. The receptor set was obtained from a human donor. It is not recorded whose cells these are; they may come from a transplant donor. Each CDR3 is given without its conserved first and last residue.

v_call: TRDV2; cdr3_aa: ACDTLNGGSDELI
v_call: TRDV2; cdr3_aa: ACDKAGEISWDTRQMF
v_call: TRDV2; cdr3_aa: ACDPVADWGIQFDKLI
v_call: TRDV2; cdr3_aa: ACDTVVGGGRSDKLI
v_call: TRDV2; cdr3_aa: ACDELTGGYSDKLI
v_call: TRDV2; cdr3_aa: ACDTLLGDTGGPKLI
v_call: TRDV2; cdr3_aa: ACDTVLRTGGYRTDKLI
v_call: TRDV2; cdr3_aa: ACDTVPTSGDLPVTDKLI
v_call: TRDV2; cdr3_aa: ACDFILGDTGASADKLI
v_call: TRDV2; cdr3_aa: ACDEVAPIRLGDIDKLI
v_call: TRDV2; cdr3_aa: ACDSVGDADKLI
v_call: TRDV2; cdr3_aa: ACDPVPKREGYSDKLI
v_call: TRDV2; cdr3_aa: ACDTVTNTDKLI
v_call: TRDV2; cdr3_aa: ACLKLGDTDKLI
v_call: TRDV2; cdr3_aa: ACDAVTGGYATTDKLI
v_call: TRDV2; cdr3_aa: ACDPVTDTDKLI
v_call: TRDV2; cdr3_aa: ACDTLLGDTDKLI